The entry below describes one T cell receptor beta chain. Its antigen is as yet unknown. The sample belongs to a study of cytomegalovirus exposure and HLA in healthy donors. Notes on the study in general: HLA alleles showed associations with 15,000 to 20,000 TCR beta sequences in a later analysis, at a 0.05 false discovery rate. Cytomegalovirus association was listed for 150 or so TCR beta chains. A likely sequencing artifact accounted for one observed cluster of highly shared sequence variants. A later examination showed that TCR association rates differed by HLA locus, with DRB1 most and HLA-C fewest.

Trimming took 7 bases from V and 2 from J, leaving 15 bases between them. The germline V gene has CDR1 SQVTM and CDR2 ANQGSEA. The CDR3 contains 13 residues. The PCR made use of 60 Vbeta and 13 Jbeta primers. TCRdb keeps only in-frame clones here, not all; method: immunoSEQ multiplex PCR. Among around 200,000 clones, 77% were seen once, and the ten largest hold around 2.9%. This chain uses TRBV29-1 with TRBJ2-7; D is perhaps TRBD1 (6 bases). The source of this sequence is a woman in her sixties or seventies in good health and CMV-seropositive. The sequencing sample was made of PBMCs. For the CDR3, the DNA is TGCAGCGGGACAGCCTCAGGTACCTACGAGCAGTACTTC. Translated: CSGTASGTYEQYF.